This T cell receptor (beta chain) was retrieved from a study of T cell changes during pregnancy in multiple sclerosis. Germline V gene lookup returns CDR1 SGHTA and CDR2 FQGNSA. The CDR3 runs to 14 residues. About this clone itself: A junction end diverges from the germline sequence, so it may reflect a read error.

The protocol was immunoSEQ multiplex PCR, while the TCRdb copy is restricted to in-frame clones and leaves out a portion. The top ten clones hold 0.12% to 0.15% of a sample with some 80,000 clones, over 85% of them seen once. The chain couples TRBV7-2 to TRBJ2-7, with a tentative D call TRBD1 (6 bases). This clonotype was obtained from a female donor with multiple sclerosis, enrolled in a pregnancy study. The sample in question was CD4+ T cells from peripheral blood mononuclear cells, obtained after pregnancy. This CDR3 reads CASSPRQAGASWNF. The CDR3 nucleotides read TGTGCCAGCAGCCCCCGACAGGCAGGGGCAAGTTGGAACTTC.